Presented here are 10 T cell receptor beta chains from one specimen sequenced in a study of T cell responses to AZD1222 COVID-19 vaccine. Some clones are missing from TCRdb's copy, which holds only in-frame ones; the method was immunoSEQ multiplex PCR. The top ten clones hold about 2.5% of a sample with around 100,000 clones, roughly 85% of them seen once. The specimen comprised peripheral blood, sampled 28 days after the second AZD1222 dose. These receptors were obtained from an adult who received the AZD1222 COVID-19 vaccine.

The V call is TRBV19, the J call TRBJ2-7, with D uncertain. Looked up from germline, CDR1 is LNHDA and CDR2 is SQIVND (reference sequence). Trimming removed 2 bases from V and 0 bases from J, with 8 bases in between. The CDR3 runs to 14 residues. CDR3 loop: CASSIQEFSYEQYF. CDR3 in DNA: TGTGCCAGTAGTATACAGGAGTTCTCCTACGAGCAGTACTTC.

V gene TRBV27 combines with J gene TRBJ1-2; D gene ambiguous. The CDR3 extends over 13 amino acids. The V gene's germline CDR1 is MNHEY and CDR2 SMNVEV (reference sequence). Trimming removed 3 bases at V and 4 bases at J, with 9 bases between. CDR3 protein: CASSFGPGYGYTF. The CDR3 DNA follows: TGTGCCAGCAGTTTTGGGCCGGGCTATGGCTACACCTTC.

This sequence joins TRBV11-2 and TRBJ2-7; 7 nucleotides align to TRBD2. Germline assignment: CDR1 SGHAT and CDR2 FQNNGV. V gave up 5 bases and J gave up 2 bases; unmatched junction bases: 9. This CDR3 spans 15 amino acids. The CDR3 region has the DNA TGTGCCAGCAGCGCTAAAGGGACTATCACCTACGAGCAGTACTTC. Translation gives CASSAKGTITYEQYF.

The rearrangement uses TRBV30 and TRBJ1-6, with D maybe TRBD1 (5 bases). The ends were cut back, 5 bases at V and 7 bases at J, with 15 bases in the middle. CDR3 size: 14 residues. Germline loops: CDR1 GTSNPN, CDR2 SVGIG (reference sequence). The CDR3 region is CAWGGTLTNSPLHF. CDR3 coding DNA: TGTGCCTGGGGCGGGACGCTGACAAATTCACCCCTCCACTTT.

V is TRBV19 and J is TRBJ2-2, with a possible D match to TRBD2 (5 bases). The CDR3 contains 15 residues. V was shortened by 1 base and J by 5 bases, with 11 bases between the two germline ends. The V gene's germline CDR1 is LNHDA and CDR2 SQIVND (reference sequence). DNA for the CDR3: TGTGCCAGTAGTATAGGACCTCGAGGGACCGGGGAGCTGTTTTTT. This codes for CASSIGPRGTGELFF.

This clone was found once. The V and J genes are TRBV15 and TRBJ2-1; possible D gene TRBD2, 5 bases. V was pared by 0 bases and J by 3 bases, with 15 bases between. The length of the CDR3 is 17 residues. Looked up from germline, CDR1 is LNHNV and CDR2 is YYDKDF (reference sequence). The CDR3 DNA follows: TGTGCCACCAGCAGAGAGGGAGACTTTGGGGTCTACAATGAGCAGTTCTTC. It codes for CATSREGDFGVYNEQFF.

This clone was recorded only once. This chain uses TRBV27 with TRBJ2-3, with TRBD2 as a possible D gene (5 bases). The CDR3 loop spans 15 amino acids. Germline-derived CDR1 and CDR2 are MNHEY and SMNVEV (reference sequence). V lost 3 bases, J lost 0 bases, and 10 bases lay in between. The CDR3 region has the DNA TGTGCCAGCAGTTTGGGTGGGAGTAGCACAGATACGCAGTATTTT. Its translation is CASSLGGSSTDTQYF.

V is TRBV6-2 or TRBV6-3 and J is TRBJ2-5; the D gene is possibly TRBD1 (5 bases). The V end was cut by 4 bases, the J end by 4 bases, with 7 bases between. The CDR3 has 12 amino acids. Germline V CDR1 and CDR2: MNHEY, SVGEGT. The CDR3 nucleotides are TGTGCCAGCAGTTCAGGGCTAGAGACCCAGTACTTC. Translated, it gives CASSSGLETQYF.

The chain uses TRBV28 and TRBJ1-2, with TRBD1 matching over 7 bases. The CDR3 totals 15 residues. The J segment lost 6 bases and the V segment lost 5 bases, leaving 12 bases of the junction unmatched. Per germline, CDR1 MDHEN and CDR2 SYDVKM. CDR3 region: CASSDPETGVDGYTF. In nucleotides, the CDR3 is TGTGCCAGCAGTGATCCTGAAACAGGGGTGGATGGCTACACCTTC.

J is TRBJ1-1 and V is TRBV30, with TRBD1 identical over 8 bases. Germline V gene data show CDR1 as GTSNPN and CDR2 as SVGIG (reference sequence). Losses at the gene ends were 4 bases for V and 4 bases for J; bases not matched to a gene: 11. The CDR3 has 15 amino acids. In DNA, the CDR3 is TGTGCCTGGACTGGGAGAAGACAGGGGCCCACTGAAGCTTTCTTT. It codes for CAWTGRRQGPTEAFF.